This is a list of T cell receptor beta chains from one sample in a study of T cells in Graves' hyperthyroidism and ophthalmopathy. TCRdb called the multiplex PCR reads again in MiXCR, with one record for every CDR3 protein. The repertoire holds 530,000 or so distinct CDR3 sequences, with around a quarter as singletons. Source material: blood. The origin of the receptors is a woman in her thirties with Graves' ophthalmopathy. CDR3s leave out the opening cysteine and the closing phenylalanine or tryptophan. The order of the fields is V gene, D gene, J gene, CDR3 protein. D genes are given only for firm matches.

TRBV7-9	.	TRBJ1-6	ASSLDSSPLH
TRBV2	.	TRBJ1-1	AISERGYEAF
TRBV13	.	TRBJ1-1	ASSPRASNTEAF
TRBV3-1	TRBD1	TRBJ2-7	ASSDRGRFYEQY
TRBV10-3	.	TRBJ2-7	AIARAPYEQY
TRBV20-1	TRBD1	TRBJ1-2	SATGQGRYSYGYT
TRBV25-1	.	TRBJ2-5	ASSEPSVGLLETQY
TRBV28	.	TRBJ1-1	ASSLLDAFESEAF
TRBV28	TRBD2	TRBJ2-7	ASNPPGLADYEQY
TRBV6-5	.	TRBJ2-5	ASSYQGQETQY
TRBV4-1	TRBD1	TRBJ2-5	ASSPTGALYQETQY
TRBV20-1	.	TRBJ1-5	SARDLQGWNQPQQ
TRBV5-6	TRBD1	TRBJ2-7	ASSFNQGDGAH
TRBV6-2/TRBV6-3	.	TRBJ1-2	ASSRITTKGDGYT
TRBV24-1	.	TRBJ2-5	ATSTPGDALETQY
TRBV12-3/TRBV12-4	.	TRBJ2-2	ASSYRDGGTGELF
TRBV20-1	TRBD1	TRBJ1-1	SAETGEAF
TRBV12-3/TRBV12-4	.	TRBJ1-2	ARTGGPYGYT